This TCR beta chain was profiled in a study of blood T cell repertoires in COVID-19 (TCRdb year 2020). General notes on the study: Samples from collaborators originated in the United States, Italy and Spain and spanned both the acute and convalescent phases of COVID-19. The prospective study material was composed of cDNA or gDNA derived from T cells, B-cell-depleted T cells, or PBMCs. Subjects who had been exposed to COVID-19, were actively infected with it, or had recovered from it provided the deeply sampled blood TCRbeta repertoires that made up the dataset. A freely available public database, intended as a resource for researchers studying the immune response to SARS-CoV-2, is where the repertoires were released. Samples came from the ongoing ImmuneRACE study (first 160 participants) plus 1,254 subjects from 6 global collaborators. A de-identified subject ID, COVID-19 status, age in years and sex were almost always included in the sample metadata. Where available, HLA class I and class II types were obtained from metadata supplied by the sample provider rather than from assay-based typing. Results and caveats for the whole study, not just this receptor: Clinical and demographic metadata were provided uncurated, with the amount varying by source and participant.

As for this clone: It lacks a known antigen. No base qualities exist here, and no much larger clone lies one base off it.

The immunoSEQ Assay, a bias-controlled multiplex PCR, was used to amplify TCRbeta CDR3 regions from genomic DNA. On the study's bioinformatics: The number of nucleated cells in each sample was estimated by amplification of reference gene primers within the assay. To quantify the absolute abundance of each unique TCRbeta CDR3 rearrangement, sequence reads were collapsed and filtered. For each sample, productive Simpson clonality was calculated by taking the square root of Simpson's diversity index across productive rearrangements. What TCRdb holds here is the immuneACCESS table cut down to in-frame rearrangements. Part of the clones is not present; checked against another copy, under half of the missing clones reflect an unresolved V gene, and the others are unexplained. D and trimming were read from the DNA, whereas the V and J calls and clone size are those reported in that table. For this sample there are around 150,000 clones; approximately 78% appear just once. The leading ten clones occupy 11% of the sample.

The collaborating institutions used their own protocols to collect whole blood in K2EDTA tubes. Collaborator samples were shipped for TCRbeta analysis as frozen whole blood, isolated PBMCs, or DNA extracted from either sample type. Ends trimmed: V by 1 base, J by 0 bases; bases unmatched to a gene: 5. The germline V gene (reference sequence) supplies CDR1 SEHNR and CDR2 FQNEAQ. Spanning cysteine to phenylalanine, the CDR3 consists of 17 amino acids. Only the CDR3 region is kept as DNA, spanning 51 bases read in frame from base 1. This receptor was taken from a human donor in a cohort sampled during active COVID-19. The sequence is built from TRBV7-9 and TRBJ2-4, with 8 central nucleotides matching TRBD2. Material for sequencing was peripheral blood. Here is the DNA: TGTGCCAGCAGCTTAGGGGCGCTAGCGGGAGCCAAAAACATTCAGTACTTC. This gives the protein CASSLGALAGAKNIQYF.